This passage covers 24 T cell receptor beta chains from one sample sequenced in a study of blood T cell repertoires in COVID-19 (dated by TCRdb to 2020 to 2022). Library generation was performed with the immunoSEQ multiplex PCR assay. Sourced from immuneACCESS, this table was stored by TCRdb with only in-frame sequences that have V and J called. A share of the clones is absent; for the studies checked, an unresolved V gene accounts for under half, and the remainder has no known explanation. Here the sample has about 73,000 clones; just over 90% occur a single time. The ten largest clones capture 5% to 5.5% of the sample. The sequenced sample consisted of peripheral blood. Receptors originate from a young woman with acute or convalescent COVID-19.

The V and J genes are TRBV27 and TRBJ1-2; no reliable D call. Germline V lookup: CDR1 MNHEY, CDR2 SMNVEV (reference sequence). Between the trimmed V and J ends, which lost 5 bases and 1 base, there was a span of 14 bases. This CDR3 comprises 15 residues. The CDR3, as DNA: TGTGCCAGCAGTAGTGTCCGAGAGGGTAACTATGGCTACACCTTC. Protein: CASSSVREGNYGYTF.

V gene TRBV5-3 combines with J gene TRBJ1-5, with 12 bases fitting TRBD1. Being an ORF, TRBV5-3 has a function that is uncertain. This CDR3 region has 22 residues. J gave up 0 bases and V 4 bases, and 20 bases lay outside the gene matches. CDR3 amino acids: CARSLDTIRDRGQGYSNQPQHF. CDR3 sequence (DNA): TGTGCCAGAAGCCTAGATACGATCCGGGACAGGGGGCAGGGGTATAGCAATCAGCCCCAGCATTTT.

This rearrangement joins TRBV28 to TRBJ1-6; D is uncertain. This CDR3 comprises 12 residues. Germline CDR1 is MDHEN and CDR2 is SYDVKM. The ends were cut back, 6 bases at V and 10 bases at J, with 10 bases in the middle. The CDR3 DNA reads as TGTGCCAGCAGAGTCTGGGAGTCACCCCTCCACTTT. Its translation is CASRVWESPLHF.

The genes are TRBV27 and TRBJ2-2; 8 bases are a match to TRBD1. The CDR3 is made up of 17 amino acids. Per the germline V gene, CDR1 is MNHEY and CDR2 is SMNVEV (reference sequence). V lost 5 bases to trimming and J lost 0 bases; unmatched junction nucleotides: 8. DNA for the CDR3: TGTGCCAGCAGTCTGGACAGGGAGAAAGCGAACACCGGGGAGCTGTTTTTT. Translation gives CASSLDREKANTGELFF.

This chain joins TRBV5-4 and TRBJ1-1, with D tentatively TRBD1 (6 bases). CDR1 SGHNT and CDR2 YYREEE come from the germline V gene (reference sequence). V dropped 4 bases and J dropped 4 bases, with 8 bases sitting between them. This CDR3 is 12 amino acids long. CDR3 loop: CASSETGTEAFF. The CDR3 nucleotides are TGTGCCAGCAGCGAGACAGGCACTGAAGCTTTCTTT. The full variable domain, its missing parts supplied by reference TRBV5-4 and TRBJ1-1, is ETGVTQSPTHLIKTRGQQVTLRCSSQSGHNTVSWYQQALGQGPQFIFQYYREEENGRGNFPPRFSGLQFPNYSSELNVNALELDDSALYLCASSETGTEAFFGQGTRLTVV.

A single count supports this clone. The CDR3 here is CASSPEAGGPYNEQFF. The CDR3 DNA is TGTGCCAGCAGTCCCGAAGCGGGAGGCCCCTACAATGAGCAGTTCTTC. J is TRBJ2-1 and V is TRBV27; 9 bases fit TRBD2. This CDR3 has 16 residues. J gave up 2 bases and V 5 bases, and 7 bases lay outside the gene matches. Germline V gene sequence: CDR1 MNHEY, CDR2 SMNVEV (reference sequence).

This rearrangement joins TRBV6-2 or TRBV6-3 to TRBJ1-5, with a tentative D call TRBD1 (6 bases). Trimming stripped 0 bases from V and 4 bases from J, with 10 bases between. CDR3 length: 15 amino acids. Per the germline V gene, CDR1 is MNHEY and CDR2 is SVGEGT. CDR3: CASSYSTGYNQPQHF. CDR3 coding DNA: TGTGCCAGCAGTTACTCTACAGGGTATAATCAGCCCCAGCATTTT.

This chain connects TRBV7-9 to TRBJ1-2, with TRBD1 identical over 12 bases. The CDR3 runs 14 residues. V trimming: 4 bases; J trimming: 7 bases; junction bases outside the gene matches: 4. The germline V gene encodes CDR1 SEHNR and CDR2 FQNEAQ (reference sequence). DNA for the CDR3: TGTGCCAGCAGCTCGGGACAGGGGGCGGCTGGCTACACCTTC. It specifies CASSSGQGAAGYTF.

To note about this clone: The sample carries other DNA sequences with the same CDR3. V is TRBV6-5 and J is TRBJ2-1; TRBD1 aligns across 7 bases. CDR1 and CDR2 (germline): MNHEY, SVGAGI. Trimming took 0 bases from V and 2 from J; bases not matched to a gene: 4. The CDR3 runs 16 residues. CDR3 in DNA: TGTGCCAGCAGTTACTCGAACAGGGGACCCTACAATGAGCAGTTCTTC. This gives the protein CASSYSNRGPYNEQFF.

In this sample, this clone turned up once. The chain combines TRBV5-4 with TRBJ2-5, with a weak D call TRBD2 (5 bases). The V end lost 0 bases, the J end lost 7 bases, and 19 bases lay between the germline ends. CDR3 length equals 16 residues. CDR1 is SGHNT and CDR2 is YYREEE in the germline V gene (reference sequence). CDR3 in DNA: TGTGCCAGCAGCTTGGAAGCGGTGGCGGGTGCTGGGACCCAGTACTTC. This translates into CASSLEAVAGAGTQYF.

The chain is built from TRBV6-5 and TRBJ1-2, with TRBD1 identical over 7 bases. CDR1 and CDR2 (germline): MNHEY, SVGAGI. The CDR3 spans 14 residues. Trimming took 6 bases from V and 7 from J; bases not matched to a gene: 11. CDR3 DNA: TGTGCCAGCAGAACAAGGGGGCGCGAAGGTGGCTACACCTTC. Residues: CASRTRGREGGYTF.

The chain uses TRBV27 and TRBJ1-3, with a possible D match to TRBD1 (6 bases). The V gene's germline CDR1 is MNHEY and CDR2 SMNVEV (reference sequence). V dropped 5 bases and J dropped 2 bases, with 25 bases sitting between them. The CDR3 runs to 19 residues. The CDR3 DNA follows: TGTGCCAGCAGTCCTTTCTCTCCCGAACAGGGCTCAGCTGGAAACACCATATATTTT. This sequence encodes CASSPFSPEQGSAGNTIYF.

CDR3 sequence reads: CASSPRSPGTTGNTIYF. CDR3 bases: TGTGCCAGCTCACCTCGATCCCCGGGGACAACTGGAAACACCATATATTTT. The chain links TRBV18 to TRBJ1-3; D may be TRBD1 (6 bases). The CDR3 totals 17 residues. V lost 3 bases to trimming and J lost 2 bases, with 17 bases between them. The germline V gene has CDR1 KGHSH and CDR2 LQKENI. The whole variable domain, filled in from reference TRBV18 and TRBJ1-3, reads NAGVMQNPRHLVRRRGQEARLRCSPMKGHSHVYWYRQLPEEGLKFMVYLQKENIIDESGMPKERFSAEFPKEGPSILRIQQVVRGDSAAYFCASSPRSPGTTGNTIYFGEGSWLTVV.

This chain uses TRBV6-2 or TRBV6-3 with TRBJ1-2; D is uncertain. Germline loops: CDR1 MNHEY, CDR2 SVGEGT. V lost 4 bases and J lost 6, with 24 bases in between. The CDR3 sequence is 17 residues long. The CDR3 spells CASSSVGGERRRDGYTF. DNA for the CDR3: TGTGCCAGCAGTTCCGTTGGCGGAGAGAGGAGGAGGGATGGCTACACCTTC.

CDR3 DNA: TGTGCCTGGACGGACACCTTCACAGATACGCAGTATTTT. It translates to CAWTDTFTDTQYF. V is TRBV30 and J is TRBJ2-3; a weak D match, TRBD1 (5 bases). CDR3 length equals 13 residues. From germline, CDR1 is GTSNPN and CDR2 SVGIG (reference sequence). V was trimmed by 4 bases and J by 2 bases, leaving 10 bases between them.

The chain couples TRBV9 to TRBJ1-2; 7 nucleotides line up with TRBD1. The CDR3 sequence is 15 residues long. Germline V CDR1 and CDR2: SGDLS, YYNGEE. Trimming removed 0 bases from V and 6 bases from J; junction bases left unmatched: 8. CDR3 sequence reads: CASSVAPTGRDGYTF. The DNA of the CDR3 is TGTGCCAGCAGCGTAGCTCCGACAGGGCGGGATGGCTACACCTTC. Full variable domain (missing parts from reference TRBV9 and TRBJ1-2): DSGVTQTPKHLITATGQRVTLRCSPRSGDLSVYWYQQSLDQGLQFLIQYYNGEERAKGNILERFSAQQFPDLHSELNLSSLELGDSALYFCASSVAPTGRDGYTFGSGTRLTVV.

V is TRBV6-1 and J is TRBJ1-1, with 8 bases lining up with TRBD1. Germline-derived CDR1 and CDR2 are MNHNS and SASEGT. This CDR3 comprises 17 residues. The junction had 9 bases not matched to a gene; V was cut back by 2 bases and J by 1 base. DNA for the CDR3: TGTGCCAGCAGTGAACCGGGACAGGTTCGGTGGAACACTGAAGCTTTCTTT. It translates to CASSEPGQVRWNTEAFF.

The CDR3 protein is CASSLGDRGRLNTEAFF. In nucleotides, the CDR3 is TGCGCCAGCAGCTTGGGGGACAGGGGGCGGTTGAACACTGAAGCTTTCTTT. V is TRBV5-1 and J is TRBJ1-1; 12 bases line up with TRBD1. With V trimmed by 0 bases and J by 0 bases, 3 bases remained unmatched. The germline V gene has CDR1 SGHRS and CDR2 YFSETQ. The CDR3 has 17 residues.

As concerns this clone: A junction end diverges from the germline sequence, so it may reflect a read error. The V call is TRBV2, the J call TRBJ1-1; TRBD1 is a possible D gene (6 bases). The CDR3 totals 11 residues. From germline, CDR1 is SNHLY and CDR2 FYNNEI. The CDR3 DNA follows: TGTGCCAGCAGTGATTCCGATCGGACAGTATTT. Protein: CASSDSDRTVF. The full variable domain, with the rest looked up from reference TRBV2 and TRBJ1-1, is EPEVTQTPSHQVTQMGQEVILRCVPISNHLYFYWYRQILGQKVEFLVSFYNNEISEKSEIFDDQFSVERPDGSNFTLKIRSTKLEDSAMYFCASSDSDRTVFGQGTRLTVV.

The chain employs TRBV7-9 and TRBJ2-7, with D perhaps matching TRBD2 (6 bases). The CDR3 spans 14 residues. The germline CDR1 and CDR2 sequences are SEHNR and FQNEAQ (reference sequence). V gave up 7 bases and J gave up 4 bases, with 17 bases separating them. Here the CDR3 DNA reads TGTGCCAGCACCTCGGGAGAACCCCCTTACGAGCAGTACTTC. As protein: CASTSGEPPYEQYF.

The chain carries TRBV6-2 or TRBV6-3 and TRBJ2-3; D ambiguous. Germline CDR1 and CDR2: MNHEY and SVGEGT. V lost 2 bases to trimming and J lost 3 bases, with 9 bases between them. The CDR3 is made up of 14 amino acids. The CDR3 DNA sequence: TGTGCCAGCAGTTACCCCCCAGGAACAGATACGCAGTATTTT. This codes for CASSYPPGTDTQYF.

The table lists this clone with a few counts. The chain joins TRBV18 to TRBJ1-4; 11 bases fit TRBD1. J was trimmed by 7 bases and V by 2 bases; bases with no gene match: 3. There are 15 residues in the CDR3. Germline V lookup: CDR1 KGHSH, CDR2 LQKENI. CDR3 sequence: CASSPGQGAVEKLFF. In nucleotides, the CDR3 is TGTGCCAGCTCACCAGGACAGGGGGCTGTTGAAAAACTGTTTTTT.

The DNA for the CDR3 is TGTGCCAGCAGCCTCACAGGGGACAACTATGGCTACACCTTC. It is translated as CASSLTGDNYGYTF. The chain combines TRBV9 with TRBJ1-2, with 7 bases lining up with TRBD1. J gave up 2 bases and V 4 bases, and 5 bases lay outside the gene matches. CDR3 length: 14 amino acids. From germline, CDR1 is SGDLS and CDR2 YYNGEE.

The V gene is TRBV29-1, the J gene TRBJ2-1; 8 bases align to TRBD2. In germline, CDR1 is SQVTM, CDR2 ANQGSEA. V gave up 2 bases and J gave up 6 bases; unmatched junction bases: 12. CDR3 length: 16 amino acids. The CDR3 sequence: CSVEPPGGAPSNEQFF. The CDR3 nucleotides are TGCAGCGTTGAACCCCCCGGGGGGGCCCCTAGCAATGAGCAGTTCTTC.